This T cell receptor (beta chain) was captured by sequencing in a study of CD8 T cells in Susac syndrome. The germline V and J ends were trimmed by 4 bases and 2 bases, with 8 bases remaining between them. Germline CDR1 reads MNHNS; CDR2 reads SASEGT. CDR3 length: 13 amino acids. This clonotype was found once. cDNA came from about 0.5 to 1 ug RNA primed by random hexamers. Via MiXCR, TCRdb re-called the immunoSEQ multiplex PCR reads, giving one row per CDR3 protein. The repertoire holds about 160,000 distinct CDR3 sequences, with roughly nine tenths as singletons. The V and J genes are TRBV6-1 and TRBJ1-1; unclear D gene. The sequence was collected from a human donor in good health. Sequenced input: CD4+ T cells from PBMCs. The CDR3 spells CASSAGPNTEAFF. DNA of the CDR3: TGTGCCAGCAGTGCCGGGCCTAACACTGAAGCTTTCTTT.